A single TCR beta chain is shown here with its context. Its antigen is unknown. An end of the junction differs from the germline gene, which may be a read error. The sample originates from a study of tumor-infiltrating lymphocytes in primary liver carcinoma. Whole-study results and caveats: With p = 0.039, the top-250-clone fraction in tumors significantly exceeded that in blood.

Unsorted bulk tissue, roughly 20-32 mg of it, served as the source for co-extraction of RNA and DNA. Production of TCR beta cDNA used roughly 500 ng total RNA together with a constant-region primer. Generation of the TCR beta libraries relied on three nested multiplex PCR rounds using slightly modified ARM-PCR. Primers for the first two PCR rounds were TRBV1-TRBV30 forward primers and a C-beta reverse primer (about 9 cycles per round). TCRdb re-analysed the multiplex PCR reads in MiXCR, keeping a single row per CDR3 protein. The sample includes 35,000 to 45,000 distinct CDR3 sequences, 60% to 80% of them seen just once. Germline V gene lookup returns CDR1 MNHNS and CDR2 SASEGT. The CDR3 loop spans 16 amino acids.

This TCR came from a young woman with primary liver carcinoma and hepatitis B virus infection. Sequencing was carried out using tumor-adjacent normal liver tissue. This chain connects TRBV6-1 to TRBJ1-3, with a possible D match to TRBD1 (5 bases). CDR3 in DNA: TGTGCCAGCAGTGAAACCGCAGGGACCTCTGGAAACACAATATATTTT. Amino acid sequence: CASSETAGTSGNTIYF.